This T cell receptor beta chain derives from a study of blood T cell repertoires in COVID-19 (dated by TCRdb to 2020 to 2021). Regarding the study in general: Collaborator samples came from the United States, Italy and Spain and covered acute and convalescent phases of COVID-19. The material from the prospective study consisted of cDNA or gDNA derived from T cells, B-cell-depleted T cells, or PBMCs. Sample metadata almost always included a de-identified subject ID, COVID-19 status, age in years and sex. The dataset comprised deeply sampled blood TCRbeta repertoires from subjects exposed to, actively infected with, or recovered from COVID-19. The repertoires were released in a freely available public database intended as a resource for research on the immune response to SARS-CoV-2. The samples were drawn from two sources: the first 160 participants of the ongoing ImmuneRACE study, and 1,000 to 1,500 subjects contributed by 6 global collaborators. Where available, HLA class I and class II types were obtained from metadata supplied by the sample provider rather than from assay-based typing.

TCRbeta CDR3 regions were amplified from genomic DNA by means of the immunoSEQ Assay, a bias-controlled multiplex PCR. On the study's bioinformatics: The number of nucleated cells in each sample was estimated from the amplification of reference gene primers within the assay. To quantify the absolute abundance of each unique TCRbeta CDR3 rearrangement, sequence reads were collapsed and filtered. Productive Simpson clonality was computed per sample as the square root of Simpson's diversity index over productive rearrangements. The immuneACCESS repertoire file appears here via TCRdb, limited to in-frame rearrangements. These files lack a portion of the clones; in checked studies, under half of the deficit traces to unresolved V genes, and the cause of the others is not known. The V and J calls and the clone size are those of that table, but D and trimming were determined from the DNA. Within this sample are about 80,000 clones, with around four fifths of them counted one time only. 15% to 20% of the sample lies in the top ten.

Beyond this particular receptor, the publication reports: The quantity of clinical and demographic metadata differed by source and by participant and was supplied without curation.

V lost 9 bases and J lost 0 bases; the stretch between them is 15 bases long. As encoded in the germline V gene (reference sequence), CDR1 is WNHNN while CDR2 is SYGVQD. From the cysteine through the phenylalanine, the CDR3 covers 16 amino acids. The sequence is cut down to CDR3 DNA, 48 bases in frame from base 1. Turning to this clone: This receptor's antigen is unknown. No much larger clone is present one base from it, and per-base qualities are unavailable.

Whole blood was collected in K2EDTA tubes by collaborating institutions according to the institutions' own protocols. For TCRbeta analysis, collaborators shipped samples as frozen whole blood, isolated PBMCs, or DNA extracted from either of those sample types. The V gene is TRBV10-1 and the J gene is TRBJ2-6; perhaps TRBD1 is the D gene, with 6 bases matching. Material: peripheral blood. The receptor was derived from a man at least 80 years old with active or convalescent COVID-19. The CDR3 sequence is CARSKGHRSGANVLTF. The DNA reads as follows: TGCGCCAGATCCAAGGGACACCGCTCTGGGGCCAACGTCCTGACTTTC.